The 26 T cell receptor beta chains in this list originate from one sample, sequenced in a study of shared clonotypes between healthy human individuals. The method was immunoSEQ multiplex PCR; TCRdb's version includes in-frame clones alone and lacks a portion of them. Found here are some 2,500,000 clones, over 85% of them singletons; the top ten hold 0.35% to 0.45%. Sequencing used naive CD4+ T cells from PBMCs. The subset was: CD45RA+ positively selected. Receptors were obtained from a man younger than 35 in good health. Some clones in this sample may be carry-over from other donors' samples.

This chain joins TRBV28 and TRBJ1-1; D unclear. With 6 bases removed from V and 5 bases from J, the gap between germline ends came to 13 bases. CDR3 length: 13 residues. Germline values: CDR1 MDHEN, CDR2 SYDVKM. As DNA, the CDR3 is TGTGCCAGCAGCCCCCCCTGGAGGACTGAAGCTTTCTTT. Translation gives CASSPPWRTEAFF.

The CDR3 is CASSLGRHTGELFF. CDR3 DNA: TGTGCCAGCAGCTTAGGGCGACACACCGGGGAGCTGTTTTTT. This chain links TRBV7-3 with TRBJ2-2; the D is unclear. This CDR3 has 14 amino acids. Trimming took 2 bases from V and 3 from J, leaving 7 bases between them. CDR1 is SGHTA, CDR2 FQGTGA, per germline.

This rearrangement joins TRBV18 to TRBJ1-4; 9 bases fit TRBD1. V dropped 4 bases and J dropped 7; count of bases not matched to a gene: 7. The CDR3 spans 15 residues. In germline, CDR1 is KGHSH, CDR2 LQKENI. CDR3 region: CASSRSGQGGEKLFF. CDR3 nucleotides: TGTGCCAGCTCACGATCGGGACAGGGAGGTGAAAAACTGTTTTTT.

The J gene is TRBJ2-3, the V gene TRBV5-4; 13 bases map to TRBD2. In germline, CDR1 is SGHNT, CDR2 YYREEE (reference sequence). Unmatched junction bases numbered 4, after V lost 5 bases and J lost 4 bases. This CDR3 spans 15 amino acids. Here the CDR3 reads CASRLLAGGPDTQYF. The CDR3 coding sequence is TGTGCCAGCAGGCTACTAGCGGGAGGGCCAGATACGCAGTATTTT.

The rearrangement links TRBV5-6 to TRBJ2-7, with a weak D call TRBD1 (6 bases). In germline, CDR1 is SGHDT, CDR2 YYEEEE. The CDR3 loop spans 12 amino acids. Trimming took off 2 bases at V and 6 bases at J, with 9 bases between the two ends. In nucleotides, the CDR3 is TGTGCCAGCAGCTTACGGACAGCCGAGCAGTACTTC. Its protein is CASSLRTAEQYF. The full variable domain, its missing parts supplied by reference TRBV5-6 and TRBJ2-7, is DAGVTQSPTHLIKTRGQQVTLRCSPKSGHDTVSWYQQALGQGPQFIFQYYEEEERQRGNFPDRFSGHQFPNYSSELNVNALLLGDSALYLCASSLRTAEQYFGPGTRLTVT.

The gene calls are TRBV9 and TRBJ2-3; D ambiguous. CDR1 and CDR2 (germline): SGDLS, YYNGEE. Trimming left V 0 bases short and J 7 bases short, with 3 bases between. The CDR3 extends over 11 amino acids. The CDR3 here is CASSVGNTQYF. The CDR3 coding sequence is TGTGCCAGCAGCGTAGGGAATACGCAGTATTTT.

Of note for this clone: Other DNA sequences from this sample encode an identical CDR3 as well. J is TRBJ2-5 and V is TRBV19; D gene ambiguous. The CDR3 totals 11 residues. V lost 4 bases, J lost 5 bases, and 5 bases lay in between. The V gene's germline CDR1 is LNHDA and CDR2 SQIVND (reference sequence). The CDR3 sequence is CASSSRETQYF. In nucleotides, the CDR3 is TGTGCCAGTAGTAGTAGGGAGACCCAGTACTTC.

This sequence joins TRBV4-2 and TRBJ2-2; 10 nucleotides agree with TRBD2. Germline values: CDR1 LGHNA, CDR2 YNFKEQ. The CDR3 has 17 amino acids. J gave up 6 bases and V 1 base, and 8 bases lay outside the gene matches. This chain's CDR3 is CASSQAPGLATAGELFF. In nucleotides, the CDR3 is TGTGCCAGCAGCCAAGCCCCGGGACTAGCGACGGCCGGGGAGCTGTTTTTT.

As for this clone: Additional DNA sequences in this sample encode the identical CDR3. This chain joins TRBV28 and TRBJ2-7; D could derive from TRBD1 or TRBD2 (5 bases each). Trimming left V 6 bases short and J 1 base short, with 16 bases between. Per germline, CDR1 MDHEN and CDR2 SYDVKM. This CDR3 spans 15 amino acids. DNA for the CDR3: TGTGCCAGCAGCCCTGCTGGGACGGGGTCCTACGAGCAGTACTTC. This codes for CASSPAGTGSYEQYF.

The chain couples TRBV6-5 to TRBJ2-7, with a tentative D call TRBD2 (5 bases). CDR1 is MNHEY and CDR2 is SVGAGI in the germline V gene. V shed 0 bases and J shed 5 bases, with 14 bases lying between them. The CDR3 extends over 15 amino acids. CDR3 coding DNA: TGTGCCAGCAGTTACTCGGGGAGAGGTCGTAACGAGCAGTACTTC. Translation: CASSYSGRGRNEQYF.

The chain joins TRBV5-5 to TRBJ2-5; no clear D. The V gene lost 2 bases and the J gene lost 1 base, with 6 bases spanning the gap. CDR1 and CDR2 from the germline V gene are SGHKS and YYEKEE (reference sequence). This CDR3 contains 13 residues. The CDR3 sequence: CASSLLSQETQYF. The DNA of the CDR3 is TGTGCCAGCAGCTTACTTTCCCAAGAGACCCAGTACTTC.

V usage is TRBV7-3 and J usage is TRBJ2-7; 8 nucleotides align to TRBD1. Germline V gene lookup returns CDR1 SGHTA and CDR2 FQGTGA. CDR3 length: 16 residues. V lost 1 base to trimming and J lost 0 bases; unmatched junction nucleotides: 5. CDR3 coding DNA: TGTGCCAGCAGCTTAATCTGTGGACAGGGCTCCTACGAGCAGTACTTC. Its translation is CASSLICGQGSYEQYF.

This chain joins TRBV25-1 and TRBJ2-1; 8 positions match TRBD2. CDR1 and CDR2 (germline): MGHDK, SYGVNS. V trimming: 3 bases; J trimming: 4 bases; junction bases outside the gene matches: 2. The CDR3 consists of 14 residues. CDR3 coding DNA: TGTGCCAGCAGTGAGGCGGGAGGTTACAATGAGCAGTTCTTC. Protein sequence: CASSEAGGYNEQFF. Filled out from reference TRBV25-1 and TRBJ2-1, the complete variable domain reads EADIYQTPRYLVIGTGKKITLECSQTMGHDKMYWYQQDPGMELHLIHYSYGVNSTEKGDLSSESTVSRIRTEHFPLTLESARPSHTSQYLCASSEAGGYNEQFFGPGTRLTVL.

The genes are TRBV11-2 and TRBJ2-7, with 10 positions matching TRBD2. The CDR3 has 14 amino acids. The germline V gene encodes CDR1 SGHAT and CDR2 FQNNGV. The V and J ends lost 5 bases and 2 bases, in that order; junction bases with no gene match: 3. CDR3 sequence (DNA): TGTGCCAGCAGCCGAGCGGGAGGGCCCTACGAGCAGTACTTC. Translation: CASSRAGGPYEQYF.

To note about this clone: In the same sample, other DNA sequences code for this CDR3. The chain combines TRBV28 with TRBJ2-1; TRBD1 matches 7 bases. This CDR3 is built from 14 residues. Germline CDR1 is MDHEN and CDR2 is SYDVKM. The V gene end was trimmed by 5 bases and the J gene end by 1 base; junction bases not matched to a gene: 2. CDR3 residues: CASSRGQSYNEQFF. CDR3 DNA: TGTGCCAGCAGTAGGGGGCAGTCCTACAATGAGCAGTTCTTC.

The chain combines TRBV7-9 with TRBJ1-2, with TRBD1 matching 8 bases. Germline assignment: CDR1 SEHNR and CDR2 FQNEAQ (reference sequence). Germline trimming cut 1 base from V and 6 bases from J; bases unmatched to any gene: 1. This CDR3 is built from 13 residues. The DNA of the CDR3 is TGTGCCAGCAGCTTAGACAGGGGGGATGGCTACACCTTC. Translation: CASSLDRGDGYTF.

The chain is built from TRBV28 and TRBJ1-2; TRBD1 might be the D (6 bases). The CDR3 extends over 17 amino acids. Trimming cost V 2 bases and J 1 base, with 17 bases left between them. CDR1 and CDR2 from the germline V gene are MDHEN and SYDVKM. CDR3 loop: CASSLRSGQSFNYGYTF. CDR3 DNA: TGTGCCAGCAGTTTAAGATCAGGACAGTCTTTTAACTATGGCTACACCTTC.

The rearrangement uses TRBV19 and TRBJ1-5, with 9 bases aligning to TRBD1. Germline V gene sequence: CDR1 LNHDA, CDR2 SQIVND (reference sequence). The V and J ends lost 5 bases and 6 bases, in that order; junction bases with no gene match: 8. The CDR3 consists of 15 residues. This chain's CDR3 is CASSPTGGGGQPQHF. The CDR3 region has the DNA TGTGCCAGTAGTCCGACAGGGGGTGGGGGTCAGCCCCAGCATTTT. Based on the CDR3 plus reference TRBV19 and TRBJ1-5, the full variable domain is DGGITQSPKYLFRKEGQNVTLSCEQNLNHDAMYWYRQDPGQGLRLIYYSQIVNDFQKGDIAEGYSVSREKKESFPLTVTSAQKNPTAFYLCASSPTGGGGQPQHFGDGTRLSIL.

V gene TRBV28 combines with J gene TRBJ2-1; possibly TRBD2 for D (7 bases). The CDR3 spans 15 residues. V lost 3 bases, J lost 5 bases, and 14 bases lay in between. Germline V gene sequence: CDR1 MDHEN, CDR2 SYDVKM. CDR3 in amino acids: CASSFSGGGDNEQFF. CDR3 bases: TGTGCCAGCAGTTTCTCAGGAGGGGGGGACAATGAGCAGTTCTTC.

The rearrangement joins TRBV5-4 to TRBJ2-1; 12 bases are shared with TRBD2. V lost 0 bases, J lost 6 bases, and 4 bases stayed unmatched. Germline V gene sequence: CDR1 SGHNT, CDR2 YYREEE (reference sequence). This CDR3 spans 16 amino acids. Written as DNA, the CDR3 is TGTGCCAGCAGCTTGGGGCTAGCGGGAGGGCCCAATGAGCAGTTCTTC. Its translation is CASSLGLAGGPNEQFF.

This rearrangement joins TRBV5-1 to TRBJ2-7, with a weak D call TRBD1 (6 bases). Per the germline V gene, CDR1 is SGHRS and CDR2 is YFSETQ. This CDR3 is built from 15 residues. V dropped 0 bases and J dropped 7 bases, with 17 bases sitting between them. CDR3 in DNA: TGCGCCAGCAGCTTGGTAGGGGGTGCTCTTCCGGAGCAGTACTTC. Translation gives CASSLVGGALPEQYF. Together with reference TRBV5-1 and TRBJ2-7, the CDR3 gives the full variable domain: KAGVTQTPRYLIKTRGQQVTLSCSPISGHRSVSWYQQTPGQGLQFLFEYFSETQRNKGNFPGRFSGRQFSNSRSEMNVSTLELGDSALYLCASSLVGGALPEQYFGPGTRLTVT.

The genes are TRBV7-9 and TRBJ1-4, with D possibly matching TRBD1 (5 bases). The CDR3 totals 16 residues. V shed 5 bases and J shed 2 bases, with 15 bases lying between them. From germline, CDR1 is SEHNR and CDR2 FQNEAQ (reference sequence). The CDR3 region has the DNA TGTGCCAGCAGCCAAGGGACCGGGCGCACTAATGAAAAACTGTTTTTT. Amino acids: CASSQGTGRTNEKLFF. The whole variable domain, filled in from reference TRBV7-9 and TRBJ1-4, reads DTGVSQNPRHKITKRGQNVTFRCDPISEHNRLYWYRQTLGQGPEFLTYFQNEAQLEKSRLLSDRFSAERPKGSFSTLEIQRTEQGDSAMYLCASSQGTGRTNEKLFFGSGTQLSVL.

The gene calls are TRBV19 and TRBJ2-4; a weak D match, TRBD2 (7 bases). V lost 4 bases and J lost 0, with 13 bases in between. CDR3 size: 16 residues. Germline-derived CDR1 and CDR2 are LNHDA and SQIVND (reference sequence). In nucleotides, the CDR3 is TGTGCCAGTAGTAGGGGGGGCACCCTAGCCAAAAACATTCAGTACTTC. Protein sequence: CASSRGGTLAKNIQYF.

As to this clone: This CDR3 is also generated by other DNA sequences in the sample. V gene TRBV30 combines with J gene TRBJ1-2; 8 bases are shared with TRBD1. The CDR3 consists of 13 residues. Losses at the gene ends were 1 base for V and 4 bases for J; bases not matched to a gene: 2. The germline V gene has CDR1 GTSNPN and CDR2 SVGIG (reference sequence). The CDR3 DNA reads TGTGCCTGGAGTGCAGGGGGCCCCTATGGCTACACCTTC. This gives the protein CAWSAGGPYGYTF.

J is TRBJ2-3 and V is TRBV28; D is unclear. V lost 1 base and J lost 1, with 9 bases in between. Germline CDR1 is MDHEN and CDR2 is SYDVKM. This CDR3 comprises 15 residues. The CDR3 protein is CASSLSGSRTDTQYF. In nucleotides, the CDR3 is TGTGCCAGCAGTTTATCCGGCAGCCGCACAGATACGCAGTATTTT.

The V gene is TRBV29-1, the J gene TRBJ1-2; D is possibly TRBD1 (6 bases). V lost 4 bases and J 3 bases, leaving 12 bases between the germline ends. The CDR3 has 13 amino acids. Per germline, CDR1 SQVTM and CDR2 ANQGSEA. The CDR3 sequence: CSVVEQGDYGYTF. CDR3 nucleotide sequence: TGCAGCGTTGTTGAACAGGGCGACTATGGCTACACCTTC.